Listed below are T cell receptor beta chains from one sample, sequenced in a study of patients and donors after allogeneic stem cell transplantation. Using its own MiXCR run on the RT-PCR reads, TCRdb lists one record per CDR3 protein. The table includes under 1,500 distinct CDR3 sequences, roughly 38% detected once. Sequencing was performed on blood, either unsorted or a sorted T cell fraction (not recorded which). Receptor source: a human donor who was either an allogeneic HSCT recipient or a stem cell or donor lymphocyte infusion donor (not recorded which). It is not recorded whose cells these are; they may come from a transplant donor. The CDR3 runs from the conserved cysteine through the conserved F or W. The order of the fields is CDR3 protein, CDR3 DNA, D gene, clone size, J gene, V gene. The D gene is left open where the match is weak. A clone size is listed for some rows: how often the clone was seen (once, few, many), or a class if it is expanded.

cdr3_aa: CASSPSASGSNEQFF
cdr3_nt: TGTGCCAGCAGCCCCAGCGCTAGCGGGAGTAATGAGCAGTTCTTC
d_call: TRBD2
clone_size: once
j_call: TRBJ2-1
v_call: TRBV2

cdr3_aa: CASSQIDGSNEQFF
cdr3_nt: TGCGCCAGCAGCCAAATTGACGGGAGCAATGAGCAGTTCTTC
d_call: -
clone_size: -
j_call: TRBJ2-1
v_call: TRBV4-3

cdr3_aa: CATQADYNSPLHF
cdr3_nt: TGCGCCACCCAGGCTGACTATAATTCACCCCTCCACTTT
d_call: -
clone_size: -
j_call: TRBJ1-6
v_call: TRBV10-1

cdr3_aa: CAWSLQGSMVYNEQFF
cdr3_nt: TGTGCCTGGAGCTTACAGGGTTCCATGGTCTACAATGAGCAGTTCTTC
d_call: -
clone_size: large
j_call: TRBJ2-1
v_call: TRBV30

cdr3_aa: CASSLAGGTDTQYF
cdr3_nt: TGTGCCAGCAGCTTAGCGGGAGGCACAGATACGCAGTATTTT
d_call: -
clone_size: large
j_call: TRBJ2-3
v_call: TRBV7-2

cdr3_aa: CASSPSGEAYGYTF
cdr3_nt: TGTGCCAGCAGCCCCAGCGGGGAAGCCTATGGCTACACCTTC
d_call: -
clone_size: few
j_call: TRBJ1-2
v_call: TRBV9

cdr3_aa: CASSYPSIIQFF
cdr3_nt: TGTGCCAGCAGTTACCCCAGTATTATCCAGTTCTTC
d_call: -
clone_size: few
j_call: TRBJ2-1
v_call: TRBV6-2/TRBV6-3

cdr3_aa: CASSLPGTGRHEQYF
cdr3_nt: TGTGCCAGCAGTTTACCCGGGACAGGGCGGCACGAGCAGTACTTC
d_call: TRBD1
clone_size: few
j_call: TRBJ2-7
v_call: TRBV27

cdr3_aa: CAWSVGGYTDTQYF
cdr3_nt: TGTGCCTGGAGTGTAGGAGGTTACACAGATACGCAGTATTTT
d_call: -
clone_size: -
j_call: TRBJ2-3
v_call: TRBV30

cdr3_aa: CASSRSGDRTLSTDTQYF
cdr3_nt: TGTGCCAGCAGTCGTAGCGGGGACAGGACCTTAAGCACAGATACGCAGTATTTT
d_call: -
clone_size: -
j_call: TRBJ2-3
v_call: TRBV7-8

cdr3_aa: CASSNPGQGPLYEQYF
cdr3_nt: TGTGCCAGCAGTAATCCGGGACAGGGGCCCCTTTACGAGCAGTACTTC
d_call: TRBD1
clone_size: -
j_call: TRBJ2-7
v_call: TRBV6-6

cdr3_aa: CASSPNSAEGEQYF
cdr3_nt: TGTGCCAGCAGCCCCAATAGTGCTGAGGGAGAGCAGTACTTC
d_call: -
clone_size: few
j_call: TRBJ2-7
v_call: TRBV7-2

cdr3_aa: CASSVSPGKNIQYF
cdr3_nt: TGTGCCAGCAGCGTCTCCCCGGGCAAAAACATTCAGTACTTC
d_call: -
clone_size: -
j_call: TRBJ2-4
v_call: TRBV5-5

cdr3_aa: CASSQGLAETQYF
cdr3_nt: TGTGCCAGCAGCCAGGGACTAGCAGAGACCCAGTACTTC
d_call: TRBD2
clone_size: large
j_call: TRBJ2-5
v_call: TRBV7-2

cdr3_aa: CASSYGVSNIQYF
cdr3_nt: TGTGCCAGCAGTTACGGGGTATCAAACATTCAGTACTTC
d_call: -
clone_size: few
j_call: TRBJ2-4
v_call: TRBV6-6

cdr3_aa: CASRNTAGGSDTQYF
cdr3_nt: TGTGCCAGCAGGAACACAGCGGGAGGCTCAGATACGCAGTATTTT
d_call: TRBD2
clone_size: -
j_call: TRBJ2-3
v_call: TRBV6-2/TRBV6-3

cdr3_aa: CASSLALSGSPGSNEQFF
cdr3_nt: TGCGCCAGCAGCTTGGCCCTTAGCGGGAGTCCTGGGAGCAATGAGCAGTTCTTC
d_call: TRBD2
clone_size: -
j_call: TRBJ2-1
v_call: TRBV5-1

cdr3_aa: CASSSLYGYTF
cdr3_nt: TGTGCCAGCAGCTCCCTCTATGGCTACACCTTC
d_call: -
clone_size: large
j_call: TRBJ1-2
v_call: TRBV7-2